The 3 T cell receptor beta chains below all came from one sample that was sequenced in a study of identical twins. TCRdb processed the 5' RACE reads anew with MiXCR; each CDR3 protein has one entry. This table has 450,000 to 650,000 distinct CDR3 sequences, about 15% appearing once. The same specimen was also included in a second study, on yellow fever vaccine responses in identical twins.

Sequenced material: CD4+ T cells sorted from blood. Receptors originate from a woman between 18 and 30 years old in good health.

V gene TRBV6-1 combines with J gene TRBJ2-2; D not resolved. Trimming shortened V by 5 bases and J by 2 bases, and 12 bases separated the two germline ends. From germline, CDR1 is MNHNS and CDR2 SASEGT. The CDR3 has 15 residues. The CDR3 loop reads CASSKESPNTGELFF. CDR3 DNA: TGTGCCAGCAGTAAGGAGTCCCCCAACACCGGGGAGCTGTTTTTT.

This clonotype was counted only a few times. CDR3 sequence: CSARFLQAPSYNEQFF. CDR3 DNA: TGCAGTGCTAGGTTTTTGCAGGCCCCTTCCTACAATGAGCAGTTCTTC. This chain connects TRBV20-1 to TRBJ2-1; no firm D call. V lost 3 bases and J 1 base, leaving 16 bases between the germline ends. Looked up from germline, CDR1 is DFQATT and CDR2 is SNEGSKA (reference sequence). This CDR3 is built from 16 residues.

The V gene is TRBV6-2 or TRBV6-3, the J gene TRBJ2-7; tentative D call: TRBD2 (5 bases). Per germline, CDR1 MNHEY and CDR2 SVGEGT. V was shortened by 0 bases and J by 3 bases, with 9 bases between the two germline ends. The CDR3 is 14 residues long. CDR3 protein: CASSYSAGIYEQYV. The DNA for the CDR3 is TGTGCCAGCAGTTACTCGGCGGGTATCTACGAGCAGTACGTC.